The clone carrying this T cell receptor beta chain is labeled medium-sized. MiXCR, applied by TCRdb to the 5' RACE reads, yields one record per CDR3 protein. This table has approximately 21,000 distinct CDR3 sequences, less than 40% appearing once. V lost 5 bases and J 3 bases, leaving 5 bases between the germline ends. The CDR3 loop spans 11 amino acids. This clonotype was sampled from a female donor with breast cancer. The sequenced sample was tumor-infiltrating naive CD4+ T cells sorted from the breast tumor. This sample's subset: naive CD4+ T cells, CD4+CD45RA+CD25-. The rearrangement links TRBV12-3 or TRBV12-4 to TRBJ2-7, with D unresolved. In nucleotides, the CDR3 is TGTGCCAGCAGTGACAACTACGAGCAGTACTTC. This encodes CASSDNYEQYF.